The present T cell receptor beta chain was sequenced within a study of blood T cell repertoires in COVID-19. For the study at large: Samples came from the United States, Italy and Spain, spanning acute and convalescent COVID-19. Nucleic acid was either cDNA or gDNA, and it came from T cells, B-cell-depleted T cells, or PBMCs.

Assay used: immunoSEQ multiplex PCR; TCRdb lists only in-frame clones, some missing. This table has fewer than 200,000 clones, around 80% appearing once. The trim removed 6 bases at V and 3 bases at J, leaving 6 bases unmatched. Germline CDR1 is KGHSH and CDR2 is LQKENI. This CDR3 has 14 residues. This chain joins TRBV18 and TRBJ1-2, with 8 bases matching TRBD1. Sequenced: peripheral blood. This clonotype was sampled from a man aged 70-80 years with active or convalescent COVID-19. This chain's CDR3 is CASSLGQGDYGYTF. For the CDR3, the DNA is TGTGCCAGCTCTCTCGGACAGGGCGACTATGGCTACACCTTC.